These 26 T cell receptor beta chains share one sample of origin, sequenced in a study of CD8+ T cells in alopecia areata. cDNA reverse transcribed from extracted RNA served as the sequencing template. The repertoire was sequenced with immunoSEQ multiplex PCR; TCRdb's copy has only in-frame clones and lacks some. The table lists 100,000 to 150,000 clones, 47% of them singletons. The sequenced material came from NKG2D-low CD8+ T cells sorted from blood. The receptor source for this set is a human donor with alopecia areata.

This clone was picked up a small number of times. The chain employs TRBV6-6 and TRBJ2-7; 8 nucleotides agree with TRBD2. The CDR3 covers 15 residues. The V segment lost 2 bases and the J segment 2 bases; nucleotides outside the gene matches: 5. Germline V gene sequence: CDR1 MNHNY, CDR2 SVGAGI (reference sequence). The CDR3 coding sequence is TGTGCCAGCAGTTACACCGGGGGGGTAGCCTACGAGCAGTACTTC. Translating it yields CASSYTGGVAYEQYF.

The V and J genes are TRBV29-1 and TRBJ2-7, with D tentatively TRBD1 (7 bases). V lost 6 bases and J lost 4, with 16 bases in between. Germline V gene data show CDR1 as SQVTM and CDR2 as ANQGSEA. CDR3 size: 13 residues. The CDR3 region has the DNA TGCAGCGTAATAGGAGGGGGCCGGTACGAGCAGTACTTC. This gives the protein CSVIGGGRYEQYF.

This clone has just a few counts. The gene calls are TRBV7-9 and TRBJ2-1; D is perhaps TRBD1 (5 bases). V was cut by 5 bases and J by 0 bases, with 11 bases left in between. The CDR3 runs 15 residues. CDR1 SEHNR and CDR2 FQNEAQ come from the germline V gene (reference sequence). The CDR3 region has the DNA TGTGCCAGCAGCACAGGACAAGCCTCCTACAATGAGCAGTTCTTC. Translated, it gives CASSTGQASYNEQFF.

This sequence joins TRBV27 and TRBJ2-7, with TRBD1 identical over 9 bases. J lost 6 bases, V lost 2 bases, and 8 bases had no gene match. CDR3 size: 15 residues. Germline V CDR1 and CDR2: MNHEY, SMNVEV (reference sequence). The CDR3 here is CASSLTGTGNLEQYF. The CDR3 DNA reads TGTGCCAGCAGTTTAACTGGGACAGGGAATCTCGAGCAGTACTTC.

The J gene is TRBJ1-1, the V gene TRBV30; D is unclear. The CDR3 length is 14 residues. Germline loops: CDR1 GTSNPN, CDR2 SVGIG (reference sequence). V was cut by 3 bases and J by 4 bases, with 15 bases left in between. The CDR3, as DNA: TGTGCCTGGAGCCCTGGGGTATCAGGCACTGAAGCTTTCTTT. Translation gives CAWSPGVSGTEAFF.

The chain carries TRBV27 and TRBJ2-7; D might be TRBD1 or TRBD2, each matching 6 bases. The CDR3 has 16 amino acids. V shed 0 bases and J shed 0 bases, with 12 bases lying between them. Germline CDR1 and CDR2: MNHEY and SMNVEV (reference sequence). CDR3 sequence (DNA): TGTGCCAGCAGTTTATCGGCGGGGACATCCTCCTACGAGCAGTACTTC. Protein sequence: CASSLSAGTSSYEQYF.

The CDR3 DNA is TGTGCCAGCAGCTTCCCAGATAGCAATCAGCCCCAGCATTTT. Translation: CASSFPDSNQPQHF. This chain uses TRBV7-9 with TRBJ1-5, with no clear D. The germline V gene has CDR1 SEHNR and CDR2 FQNEAQ (reference sequence). This CDR3 has 14 residues. V was shortened by 3 bases and J by 0 bases, with 6 bases between the two germline ends.

The chain uses TRBV29-1 and TRBJ2-1; D not certain. There are 12 residues in the CDR3. Looked up from germline, CDR1 is SQVTM and CDR2 is ANQGSEA. The germline V and J ends were trimmed by 4 bases and 4 bases, with 8 bases remaining between them. CDR3 DNA sequence: TGCAGCGTTGTGCGCACTTACAATGAGCAGTTCTTC. Amino acids: CSVVRTYNEQFF.

The V call is TRBV20-1, the J call TRBJ2-1; tentatively, D is TRBD2 (6 bases). This CDR3 has 11 residues. Germline lookup yields CDR1 DFQATT and CDR2 SNEGSKA (reference sequence). The CDR3: CGGEDGNEQFF. The CDR3 DNA sequence: TGCGGAGGGGAGGACGGGAATGAGCAGTTCTTC.

The chain has TRBV29-1 and TRBJ1-1; TRBD1 is a possible D gene (6 bases). The CDR3 has 12 residues. The V end lost 4 bases, the J end lost 6 bases, and 12 bases lay between the germline ends. Germline-derived CDR1 and CDR2 are SQVTM and ANQGSEA. CDR3 in amino acids: CSVGKGDPEAFF. As DNA, the CDR3 is TGCAGCGTTGGCAAGGGGGACCCTGAAGCTTTCTTT.

This sequence joins TRBV7-9 and TRBJ2-5; D is unclear. Between the trimmed V and J ends, which lost 1 base and 4 bases, there was a span of 4 bases. Germline assignment: CDR1 SEHNR and CDR2 FQNEAQ (reference sequence). This CDR3 region has 12 residues. Here the CDR3 DNA reads TGTGCCAGCAGCTTAGGGTCAGAGACCCAGTACTTC. This translates into CASSLGSETQYF.

The chain employs TRBV30 and TRBJ1-1; D gene ambiguous. This CDR3 contains 11 residues. The germline gives CDR1 GTSNPN, CDR2 SVGIG (reference sequence). Deletions cut 6 bases from V and 4 bases from J, with 9 bases between. In DNA form, the CDR3 reads TGTGCCTGCCTCGGAGGCACTGAAGCTTTCTTT. This encodes CACLGGTEAFF.

V gene TRBV27 combines with J gene TRBJ2-7, with D unresolved. Trimming shortened V by 6 bases and J by 0 bases, and 18 bases separated the two germline ends. The germline CDR1 and CDR2 sequences are MNHEY and SMNVEV (reference sequence). The CDR3 is made up of 16 amino acids. The CDR3 is CASSPKSGYRSYEQYF. For the CDR3, the DNA is TGTGCCAGCAGCCCGAAGTCCGGCTACCGCTCCTACGAGCAGTACTTC.

This chain joins TRBV7-9 and TRBJ2-2, with D unclear. The CDR3 contains 13 residues. Trimming cost V 3 bases and J 0 bases, with 2 bases left between them. In germline, CDR1 is SEHNR, CDR2 FQNEAQ (reference sequence). The CDR3: CASSFPNTGELFF. The DNA for the CDR3 is TGTGCCAGCAGCTTCCCGAACACCGGGGAGCTGTTTTTT.

This chain links TRBV30 with TRBJ2-1; D perhaps matches TRBD2 (5 bases). Germline V gene lookup returns CDR1 GTSNPN and CDR2 SVGIG (reference sequence). V was trimmed by 5 bases and J by 0 bases, leaving 11 bases between them. The CDR3 sequence is 14 residues long. The CDR3 sequence: CAWEAGYSYNEQFF. CDR3 nucleotides: TGTGCCTGGGAGGCGGGTTACTCCTACAATGAGCAGTTCTTC.

As for this clone: At the DNA level, this CDR3 is encoded by other sequences in the same sample as well. The rearrangement uses TRBV30 and TRBJ2-3; unclear D gene. Trimming removed 1 base from V and 5 bases from J, with 1 base in between. Germline V gene lookup returns CDR1 GTSNPN and CDR2 SVGIG (reference sequence). CDR3 length: 10 amino acids. The CDR3 DNA is TGTGCCTGGAGTGGAGATACGCAGTATTTT. Translation gives CAWSGDTQYF.

This clone showed up just a few times. The chain has TRBV29-1 and TRBJ2-7, with 7 nucleotides matching TRBD1. This CDR3 contains 11 residues. The V gene's germline CDR1 is SQVTM and CDR2 ANQGSEA. V gave up 7 bases and J gave up 4 bases; unmatched junction bases: 4. The CDR3, as DNA: TGCAGCGCCCAGACAGGGTACGAGCAGTACTTC. Translated: CSAQTGYEQYF.

The rearrangement uses TRBV29-1 and TRBJ1-1; D possibly corresponds to TRBD1 (6 bases). In germline, CDR1 is SQVTM, CDR2 ANQGSEA. V gave up 6 bases and J gave up 4 bases, with 21 bases separating them. The CDR3 is 15 amino acids. CDR3 sequence (DNA): TGCAGCGTGGACTTGGGTACAGGGTTCGCCACTGAAGCTTTCTTT. Protein sequence: CSVDLGTGFATEAFF.

This clone was counted between two and nine times. V and J are TRBV14 and TRBJ2-1, with 13 bases identical to TRBD2. The CDR3 has 17 amino acids. From germline, CDR1 is SGHDN and CDR2 FVKESK. Unmatched junction bases numbered 7, after V lost 3 bases and J lost 5 bases. Written as DNA, the CDR3 is TGTGCCAGCAGCCACGGACTAGCGGGAGTTCTGGACAATGAGCAGTTCTTC. As protein: CASSHGLAGVLDNEQFF.

The chain uses TRBV27 and TRBJ2-2; no clear D. CDR3 length: 10 residues. Per the germline V gene, CDR1 is MNHEY and CDR2 is SMNVEV (reference sequence). V was shortened by 3 bases and J by 10 bases, with 3 bases between the two germline ends. The CDR3 DNA reads TGTGCCAGCAGTTTCGTGGAGCTGTTTTTT. Protein: CASSFVELFF.

The chain joins TRBV29-1 to TRBJ1-1; D may be TRBD1 (5 bases). Germline assignment: CDR1 SQVTM and CDR2 ANQGSEA. This CDR3 has 17 residues. V was pared by 5 bases and J by 1 base, with 23 bases between. CDR3: CSVIDSRVTYSNTEAFF. The CDR3 region has the DNA TGCAGCGTTATTGACAGCCGAGTAACTTACTCGAACACTGAAGCTTTCTTT. Combining the CDR3 with reference TRBV29-1 and TRBJ1-1 gives the whole variable domain SAVISQKPSRDICQRGTSLTIQCQVDSQVTMMFWYRQQPGQSLTLIATANQGSEATYESGFVIDKFPISRPNLTFSTLTVSNMSPEDSSIYLCSVIDSRVTYSNTEAFFGQGTRLTVV.

V is TRBV2 and J is TRBJ2-1, with D tentatively TRBD1 (5 bases). Germline V lookup: CDR1 SNHLY, CDR2 FYNNEI. V was trimmed by 3 bases and J by 6 bases, leaving 12 bases between them. The CDR3 spans 14 residues. The CDR3 DNA reads TGTGCCAGCAGTGATGGGGCTCGGCCCAATGAGCAGTTCTTC. This translates into CASSDGARPNEQFF. The entire variable domain, with the rest obtained from reference TRBV2 and TRBJ2-1, is as follows: EPEVTQTPSHQVTQMGQEVILRCVPISNHLYFYWYRQILGQKVEFLVSFYNNEISEKSEIFDDQFSVERPDGSNFTLKIRSTKLEDSAMYFCASSDGARPNEQFFGPGTRLTVL.

This chain connects TRBV29-1 to TRBJ2-2; D could derive from TRBD1 or TRBD2 (5 bases each). V lost 7 bases to trimming and J lost 1 base, with 10 bases between them. CDR1 is SQVTM and CDR2 is ANQGSEA in the germline V gene. The CDR3 contains 13 residues. CDR3 nucleotide sequence: TGCAGCGCCGAGAGGGGGAACACCGGGGAGCTGTTTTTT. Protein product: CSAERGNTGELFF.

The chain links TRBV30 to TRBJ1-5, with 7 bases fitting TRBD1. Germline V lookup: CDR1 GTSNPN, CDR2 SVGIG (reference sequence). The CDR3 extends over 14 amino acids. The V gene end was trimmed by 5 bases and the J gene end by 2 bases; junction bases not matched to a gene: 6. The CDR3 is CAWAGGDGNQPQHF. For the CDR3, the DNA is TGTGCCTGGGCAGGGGGGGATGGCAATCAGCCCCAGCATTTT.

The chain uses TRBV2 and TRBJ2-1, with D tentatively TRBD1 (6 bases). The CDR3 loop spans 15 amino acids. V lost 3 bases and J 0 bases, leaving 9 bases between the germline ends. The germline gives CDR1 SNHLY, CDR2 FYNNEI. The CDR3 nucleotides read TGTGCCAGCAGTGAGGGGGCTTTCTCCTACAATGAGCAGTTCTTC. Translated: CASSEGAFSYNEQFF.

Points on this clone: Other DNA sequences in the sample encode the same CDR3. The chain links TRBV2 to TRBJ2-1; D is uncertain. Deletions cut 6 bases from V and 4 bases from J, with 4 bases between. Germline lookup yields CDR1 SNHLY and CDR2 FYNNEI. There are 11 residues in the CDR3. The CDR3 here is CASSPYNEQFF. The CDR3 DNA follows: TGTGCCAGCAGCCCTTACAATGAGCAGTTCTTC.